A selection of T cell receptor beta chains follows, all from one sample in a study of CD8 T cells in ankylosing spondylitis. Using its own MiXCR run on the 5' RACE reads, TCRdb lists one record per CDR3 protein. Found here are more than 150,000 distinct CDR3 sequences, about an eighth of them singletons; the top ten hold 9.5% to 12%. The specimen sequenced was blood, either unsorted or a sorted T cell fraction (not recorded which). The receptors were sampled from a female donor with ankylosing spondylitis or in good health (not recorded which). Both conserved end residues are part of each CDR3. The D gene is left open where the match is weak. Clone size is stated in some rows and not others, as once, few, many or a class when expanded.

length: 15; size: many; J: TRBJ2-1; D: NA; V: TRBV7-9; DNA: TGTGCCAGCAGTCCCCCCGCGGTACCTTACGGTGAGCAGTTCTTC; CDR3: CASSPPAVPYGEQFF
length: 14; size: many; J: TRBJ2-1; D: NA; V: TRBV6-1; DNA: TGTGCCAGCAGGGGCGTCAGCTCCTACAATGAGCAGTTCTTC; CDR3: CASRGVSSYNEQFF
length: 15; size: NA; J: TRBJ2-3; D: NA; V: TRBV20-1; DNA: TGCAGTGCAGAGCCACGCGCCACTAGCACAGATACGCAGTATTTT; CDR3: CSAEPRATSTDTQYF
length: 15; size: NA; J: TRBJ1-1; D: NA; V: TRBV7-8; DNA: TGTGCCAGCAGCTTTTCCGTCACACAGAACACTGAAGCTTTCTTT; CDR3: CASSFSVTQNTEAFF
length: 13; size: NA; J: TRBJ2-7; D: NA; V: TRBV7-8; DNA: TGTGCCAGCAGCTCGCGACACGACTACGAGCAGTACTTC; CDR3: CASSSRHDYEQYF
length: 15; size: many; J: TRBJ2-2; D: NA; V: TRBV5-1; DNA: TGCGCCTCTCGCTGGGGGGCGACGAACACCGGGGAGCTGTTTTTT; CDR3: CASRWGATNTGELFF
length: 14; size: few; J: TRBJ1-2; D: TRBD1; V: TRBV7-2; DNA: TGTGCCAGCAGCTGGACAGGGGTTAACTATGGCTACACCTTC; CDR3: CASSWTGVNYGYTF
length: 11; size: many; J: TRBJ2-2; D: NA; V: TRBV20-1; DNA: TGCAGTTATGTAAAAGCCGGGGAGCTGTTTTTT; CDR3: CSYVKAGELFF
length: 16; size: many; J: TRBJ2-1; D: TRBD2; V: TRBV7-2; DNA: TGTGCCAGCAGGACGGCGGGAGGGGGCTCCTACAATGAGCAGTTCTTC; CDR3: CASRTAGGGSYNEQFF
length: 16; size: few; J: TRBJ2-6; D: NA; V: TRBV25-1; DNA: TGTGCCAGCAGTGAAGGGCGGCCCTCTGGGGCCAACGTCCTGACTTTC; CDR3: CASSEGRPSGANVLTF
length: 14; size: many; J: TRBJ1-1; D: NA; V: TRBV5-1; DNA: TGCGCCAGCAGCGGAGGTCATCAGAACACTGAAGCTTTCTTT; CDR3: CASSGGHQNTEAFF
length: 13; size: many; J: TRBJ2-1; D: NA; V: TRBV20-1; DNA: TGCAGTGCCCCGGCTCCCGAGGACAATGAGCAGTTCTTC; CDR3: CSAPAPEDNEQFF
length: 16; size: many; J: TRBJ2-2; D: NA; V: TRBV4-1; DNA: TGCGCCAGCAGCCGCGCTCTCGTGGGAGCTGTCGGGGAGCTGTTTTTT; CDR3: CASSRALVGAVGELFF
length: 16; size: NA; J: TRBJ2-1; D: TRBD2; V: TRBV7-4; DNA: TGTGCCAGCAGCCCATCGGTTAGCGGGAGGGCCACTGAGCAGTTCTTC; CDR3: CASSPSVSGRATEQFF
length: 13; size: NA; J: TRBJ1-2; D: NA; V: TRBV7-2; DNA: TGTGCCAGCAGCTTAGGGTCTATATATGGCTACACCTTC; CDR3: CASSLGSIYGYTF
length: 15; size: NA; J: TRBJ1-4; D: NA; V: TRBV7-9; DNA: TGTGTCAGCAGCTTCCCCGGGGCCGCAGATGAAAAACTGTTTTTT; CDR3: CVSSFPGAADEKLFF
length: 14; size: many; J: TRBJ1-4; D: NA; V: TRBV5-1; DNA: TGCGCCAGCAGCCGGAGGCAGGGGAGCGAAAAACTGTTTTTT; CDR3: CASSRRQGSEKLFF
length: 15; size: many; J: TRBJ1-5; D: NA; V: TRBV6-2/TRBV6-3; DNA: TGTGCCAGCAGTTACTCAATCCGAGAAAGGACAGCCCAGCATTTT; CDR3: CASSYSIRERTAQHF
length: 15; size: few; J: TRBJ2-3; D: TRBD2; V: TRBV27; DNA: TGTGCCAGCAGTCTCTCTAGCGGGGCGATCTATACGCAGTATTTT; CDR3: CASSLSSGAIYTQYF
length: 13; size: few; J: TRBJ2-1; D: NA; V: TRBV7-3; DNA: TGTGCCAGCAGCTTAACCGACGGGGCTGAGCAGTTCTTC; CDR3: CASSLTDGAEQFF
length: 16; size: many; J: TRBJ1-4; D: TRBD1; V: TRBV18; DNA: TGTGCCAGCTCGCCCGGTGAGGGACAGTCTAATGAAAAACTGTTTTTT; CDR3: CASSPGEGQSNEKLFF
length: 15; size: many; J: TRBJ2-1; D: TRBD2; V: TRBV7-2; DNA: TGTGCCAGCAGCCAGACTAGCGGGAATTACAATGAGCAGTTCTTC; CDR3: CASSQTSGNYNEQFF
length: 14; size: many; J: TRBJ2-5; D: NA; V: TRBV9; DNA: TGTGCCAGCAGCGGGGATAGCGGCGGAGAGACCCAGTACTTC; CDR3: CASSGDSGGETQYF
length: 14; size: many; J: TRBJ1-5; D: NA; V: TRBV20-1; DNA: TGCAGTGCTAGATCGGTTTCCAGCAATCAGCCCCAGCATTTT; CDR3: CSARSVSSNQPQHF
length: 16; size: few; J: TRBJ2-1; D: TRBD1; V: TRBV7-3; DNA: TGTGCCAGCAGCTCCCCGCGACAGGGTTCCTACAATGAGCAGTTCTTC; CDR3: CASSSPRQGSYNEQFF
length: 15; size: NA; J: TRBJ2-1; D: NA; V: TRBV7-2; DNA: TGTACCAGCAGCTTAGAACAGGGAGGGTGGACTGAGCAGTTCTTC; CDR3: CTSSLEQGGWTEQFF
length: 18; size: NA; J: TRBJ2-2; D: TRBD2; V: TRBV12-3/TRBV12-4; DNA: TGTGCCAGCAGTGTAGGCGGGAGGTTCATCCCGGGCACCGGGGAGCTGTTTTTT; CDR3: CASSVGGRFIPGTGELFF
length: 14; size: many; J: TRBJ2-2; D: TRBD1; V: TRBV27; DNA: TGTGCCAGCAGGGGACAGGTTTACACCGGGGAGCTGTTTTTT; CDR3: CASRGQVYTGELFF
length: 15; size: NA; J: TRBJ2-5; D: TRBD1; V: TRBV20-1; DNA: TGCAGTGCTAGGGGGCACCGACAGGGTAGAGAGACCCAGTACTTC; CDR3: CSARGHRQGRETQYF
length: 14; size: many; J: TRBJ1-5; D: NA; V: TRBV5-1; DNA: TGCGCCAGCAGCTCGGGGGTTGTCGGTCAGCCCCAGCATTTT; CDR3: CASSSGVVGQPQHF
length: 15; size: many; J: TRBJ2-3; D: NA; V: TRBV5-1; DNA: TGCGCCAGCAGCCCTCACACAGGGTGGTTAGATACGCAGTATTTT; CDR3: CASSPHTGWLDTQYF
length: 14; size: NA; J: TRBJ2-1; D: NA; V: TRBV5-6; DNA: TGTGCCAGCAGCTTCGCCGGGGGTGTCAATGAGCAGTTCTTC; CDR3: CASSFAGGVNEQFF
length: 14; size: NA; J: TRBJ2-7; D: NA; V: TRBV20-1; DNA: TGCAGTGCTAGACTCTCTAGCGTATCCTACGAGCAGTACTTC; CDR3: CSARLSSVSYEQYF
length: 16; size: many; J: TRBJ2-2; D: NA; V: TRBV6-1; DNA: TGTGCCAGCAGGGAACCGACAGCCATCGGAACCGGGGAGCTGTTTTTT; CDR3: CASREPTAIGTGELFF
length: 13; size: few; J: TRBJ2-5; D: TRBD2; V: TRBV20-1; DNA: TGCAGTGCTACAACTAGCGGCCAAGAGACCCAGTACTTC; CDR3: CSATTSGQETQYF
length: 15; size: NA; J: TRBJ2-2; D: NA; V: TRBV4-2; DNA: TGTCCCAGCAGCCAAGAAGGCAGCTCGACCGGGGAGCTGTTTTTT; CDR3: CPSSQEGSSTGELFF
length: 15; size: NA; J: TRBJ2-5; D: TRBD1; V: TRBV29-1; DNA: TGCAGCGTTGGGGCCCCCGGACAGGGTGGGGAGACCCAGTACTTC; CDR3: CSVGAPGQGGETQYF
length: 12; size: many; J: TRBJ1-2; D: NA; V: TRBV24-1; DNA: TGTGCCACCAGTGGGGTTGGATATGGCTACACCTTC; CDR3: CATSGVGYGYTF
length: 16; size: many; J: TRBJ2-1; D: TRBD2; V: TRBV5-6; DNA: TGTGCCAGCAGCTTGGGACTAGCGAGCTCCTACAATGAGCAGTTCTTC; CDR3: CASSLGLASSYNEQFF
length: 15; size: many; J: TRBJ2-1; D: TRBD1; V: TRBV28; DNA: TGTGCCACCCGCCAGAGGGCAGGGGGCACGTATGAGCAGTTCTTC; CDR3: CATRQRAGGTYEQFF
length: 17; size: few; J: TRBJ2-3; D: NA; V: TRBV5-5; DNA: TGTGCCAGCAGCTTGGCCTTTTTTAGGGGCGGCACAGATACGCAGTATTTT; CDR3: CASSLAFFRGGTDTQYF
length: 13; size: many; J: TRBJ2-1; D: NA; V: TRBV5-1; DNA: TGCGCCAGCTGCCTAAATCAGGGATCCGAGCAGTTCTTC; CDR3: CASCLNQGSEQFF
length: 16; size: NA; J: TRBJ2-7; D: TRBD2; V: TRBV7-9; DNA: TGTGCCAGCAGCTGGGGGACTAGCGGGAGTAGCTACGAGCAGTACTTC; CDR3: CASSWGTSGSSYEQYF
length: 14; size: NA; J: TRBJ2-1; D: TRBD2; V: TRBV6-4; DNA: TGTGCCAGCAGTGGGCTAGCGGGATTGGGTGAGCAGTTCTTC; CDR3: CASSGLAGLGEQFF
length: 14; size: many; J: TRBJ1-2; D: NA; V: TRBV5-5; DNA: TGTGCCAGCAGGTCCGTAGGGGGGACGGATGGCTACACCTTC; CDR3: CASRSVGGTDGYTF
length: 13; size: many; J: TRBJ2-2; D: NA; V: TRBV2; DNA: TGTGCCAGCAACAGCGATTTGGGCGGGGAGCTGTTTTTT; CDR3: CASNSDLGGELFF
length: 16; size: many; J: TRBJ2-5; D: TRBD2; V: TRBV6-5; DNA: TGTGCCAGCAGTTACTCTTCAGCGGGAGGGGGGGGGACCCAGTACTTC; CDR3: CASSYSSAGGGGTQYF
length: 14; size: NA; J: TRBJ2-7; D: TRBD2; V: TRBV10-3; DNA: TGTGCCATCAGCCCCAGAGCGGGATCGGGCGAGCAGTACTTC; CDR3: CAISPRAGSGEQYF
length: 13; size: NA; J: TRBJ2-7; D: NA; V: TRBV18; DNA: TGTGCCAGCTCACCACCGTCGGGCTACGAGCAGTACTTC; CDR3: CASSPPSGYEQYF
length: 17; size: NA; J: TRBJ2-2; D: TRBD2; V: TRBV11-2; DNA: TGTGCCAGCAGCTTAGTTGAACTAGCGGGTATCGCCGGGGAGCTGTTTTTT; CDR3: CASSLVELAGIAGELFF
length: 12; size: many; J: TRBJ1-1; D: NA; V: TRBV10-2; DNA: TGCGCCAGCACAGGCGCTAGCGCTGAAGCTTTCTTT; CDR3: CASTGASAEAFF